This record looks at one TCR beta chain sequence and its context. These data originate in a study of blood T cell repertoires in COVID-19. Study-wide context: The United States, Italy and Spain provided the acute and convalescent COVID-19 samples. PBMCs, B-cell-depleted T cells, or T cells were the source of the cDNA or gDNA that made up the material.

Losses at the gene ends were 7 bases for V and 6 bases for J; bases not matched to a gene: 5. CDR1 is SQVTM, CDR2 ANQGSEA, per germline. The CDR3 spans 13 residues. In the study's own analysis: It was from reference gene primer amplification that nucleated cell counts were estimated. Assay used: immunoSEQ multiplex PCR; TCRdb lists only in-frame clones, some missing. The V and J calls and clone size were taken over from that table, and D and trimming were inferred from the DNA. The sample has fewer than 120,000 clones, more than 75% seen once; the top ten hold 3.3%. The source of this sequence is a woman aged 45-60 years with acute or convalescent COVID-19. The sequencing sample was made of peripheral blood. The chain recombines TRBV29-1 with TRBJ1-4; 10 bases fit TRBD1. The chain's CDR3 is CSGQGQGDEKLFF. Here the CDR3 DNA reads TGCAGCGGGCAAGGACAGGGGGATGAAAAACTGTTTTTT.